The 27 T cell receptor beta chains reported below all come from one sample, sequenced in a study of cytomegalovirus exposure and HLA in healthy donors. Researchers ran the PCR with 60 Vbeta and 13 Jbeta primers. Some clones are missing from TCRdb's copy, which holds only in-frame ones; the method was immunoSEQ multiplex PCR. This table holds fewer than 180,000 clones, 75% to 85% found once. Sequences were obtained from PBMCs. The receptors originated from a man aged 45-65 years in good health and CMV-seropositive.

The chain is built from TRBV19 and TRBJ2-6; D is ambiguous. Between the trimmed V and J ends, which lost 3 bases and 2 bases, there was a span of 8 bases. From germline, CDR1 is LNHDA and CDR2 SQIVND (reference sequence). The CDR3 covers 15 residues. Written as DNA, the CDR3 is TGTGCCAGTAGTATTAGTATTCCTGGGGCCAACGTCCTGACTTTC. As protein: CASSISIPGANVLTF.

The chain has TRBV6-5 and TRBJ2-1; D is ambiguous. In germline, CDR1 is MNHEY, CDR2 SVGAGI. The V end was cut by 5 bases, the J end by 0 bases, with 11 bases between. CDR3 length: 15 amino acids. The CDR3 bases are TGTGCCAGCAGTAGAGTACCCTACTCCTACAATGAGCAGTTCTTC. It translates to CASSRVPYSYNEQFF.

CDR3 region: CASSAPRQGNEKLFF. DNA for the CDR3: TGTGCCAGCAGTGCCCCGAGACAGGGGAATGAAAAACTGTTTTTT. The gene calls are TRBV6-1 and TRBJ1-4; TRBD1 matches at 8 bases. This CDR3 has 15 amino acids. Germline loops: CDR1 MNHNS, CDR2 SASEGT. The ends lost 4 bases at V and 5 bases at J; junction bases unmatched: 6.

Written as DNA, the CDR3 is TGCGCCAGCAGCTTGGCCGCAGAAACCGGGGAGCTGTTTTTT. It encodes CASSLAAETGELFF. The genes are TRBV5-1 and TRBJ2-2; D gene ambiguous. V lost 0 bases and J lost 5, with 8 bases in between. The CDR3 is 14 residues long. Germline V gene data show CDR1 as SGHRS and CDR2 as YFSETQ. Complete variable domain (other parts from reference TRBV5-1 and TRBJ2-2): KAGVTQTPRYLIKTRGQQVTLSCSPISGHRSVSWYQQTPGQGLQFLFEYFSETQRNKGNFPGRFSGRQFSNSRSEMNVSTLELGDSALYLCASSLAAETGELFFGEGSRLTVL.

The V call is TRBV19, the J call TRBJ1-1; 8 bases agree with TRBD1. V gave up 1 base and J gave up 1 base; unmatched junction bases: 5. The CDR3 has 16 residues. The germline V gene encodes CDR1 LNHDA and CDR2 SQIVND (reference sequence). CDR3 region: CASSIGPGQGNTEAFF. CDR3 bases: TGTGCCAGTAGTATAGGCCCCGGACAGGGGAACACTGAAGCTTTCTTT.

The chain couples TRBV4-1 to TRBJ2-7; a possible D gene is TRBD1 (5 bases). Trimming stripped 0 bases from V and 4 bases from J, with 13 bases between. This CDR3 spans 15 amino acids. Germline CDR1 and CDR2: MGHRA and YSYEKL. The CDR3: CASSQEPGIRYEQYF. CDR3 bases: TGCGCCAGCAGCCAAGAGCCAGGGATTAGGTACGAGCAGTACTTC.

V gene TRBV19 combines with J gene TRBJ1-3, with 9 bases fitting TRBD1. The CDR3 spans 14 residues. Germline V lookup: CDR1 LNHDA, CDR2 SQIVND (reference sequence). V shed 10 bases, J shed 3 bases, and the junction held 7 bases outside the gene matches. The CDR3 coding sequence is TGTGCCACCGGACAGGGGAGATTTGGAAACACCATATATTTT. Protein product: CATGQGRFGNTIYF.

The chain carries TRBV5-1 and TRBJ1-1; TRBD1 might be the D (5 bases). The germline V gene has CDR1 SGHRS and CDR2 YFSETQ. V gave up 0 bases and J gave up 4 bases, with 10 bases separating them. CDR3 length: 14 residues. CDR3 in amino acids: CASSLARRGTEAFF. The CDR3 DNA follows: TGCGCCAGCAGCTTGGCTCGGAGGGGCACTGAAGCTTTCTTT.

The V call is TRBV5-4, the J call TRBJ2-6, with TRBD2 as a possible D gene (5 bases). Trimming took off 5 bases at V and 2 bases at J, with 14 bases between the two ends. Germline CDR1 and CDR2: SGHNT and YYREEE (reference sequence). The CDR3 is 16 amino acids. CDR3 loop: CASSLAGVAGANVLTF. The CDR3 coding sequence is TGTGCCAGCAGTCTGGCCGGGGTAGCTGGGGCCAACGTCCTGACTTTC.

The chain combines TRBV30 with TRBJ2-5; 9 bases are a match to TRBD1. The assigned J gene may be wrong: the sequence end matches TRBJ2-7 better. CDR1 is GTSNPN, CDR2 SVGIG, per germline (reference sequence). The CDR3 extends over 16 amino acids. CDR3 loop: CAWSVPRTGDRHEQYF. The CDR3 coding sequence is TGTGCCTGGAGTGTACCCCGGACAGGGGATAGACACGAGCAGTACTTC.

A few counts support this clone. The CDR3 bases are TGCGCCAGCGGGACAGGATATAATGAAAAACTGTTTTTT. This sequence encodes CASGTGYNEKLFF. The rearrangement links TRBV5-1 to TRBJ1-4; the match to TRBD1 covers 8 bases. V lost 7 bases, J lost 4 bases, and 3 bases stayed unmatched. This CDR3 has 13 residues. Germline V gene data show CDR1 as SGHRS and CDR2 as YFSETQ.

The V gene is TRBV29-1, the J gene TRBJ2-5; 11 bases match TRBD2. This CDR3 region has 15 residues. CDR1 is SQVTM, CDR2 ANQGSEA, per germline. The J segment lost 5 bases and the V segment lost 3 bases, leaving 8 bases of the junction unmatched. CDR3 region: CSVDSTSGSGETQYF. DNA for the CDR3: TGCAGCGTTGACAGCACTAGCGGGAGTGGGGAGACCCAGTACTTC.

J is TRBJ2-3 and V is TRBV28; 7 positions agree with TRBD2. CDR3 length: 14 amino acids. Germline V lookup: CDR1 MDHEN, CDR2 SYDVKM. Losses at the gene ends were 3 bases for V and 2 bases for J; bases not matched to a gene: 2. CDR3 DNA sequence: TGTGCCAGCAGTTTCGGACTAGTCACAGATACGCAGTATTTT. The encoded protein is CASSFGLVTDTQYF.

This clone was seen a few times. V usage is TRBV4-1 and J usage is TRBJ2-3, with 12 bases that match TRBD1. Germline lookup yields CDR1 MGHRA and CDR2 YSYEKL. The CDR3 runs 17 residues. V gave up 1 base and J gave up 3 bases; unmatched junction bases: 5. DNA for the CDR3: TGCGCCAGCAGCCAAGGAACGGGACAGGGGGCTACAGATACGCAGTATTTT. This codes for CASSQGTGQGATDTQYF.

This sequence joins TRBV28 and TRBJ1-3; TRBD1 agrees at 10 bases. The trim removed 6 bases at V and 5 bases at J, leaving 16 bases unmatched. CDR3 length: 18 amino acids. Germline CDR1 is MDHEN and CDR2 is SYDVKM. The CDR3 bases are TGTGCCAGCAGACACAGACAGGGGGCGGTGATTCGAAGAAACACCATATATTTT. This translates into CASRHRQGAVIRRNTIYF.

The DNA for the CDR3 is TGTGCCAGCACCCCCGCAGGGATTTCTCAAGACGAAAAACTGTTTTTT. This gives the protein CASTPAGISQDEKLFF. The J gene is TRBJ1-4, the V gene TRBV28, with D possibly being TRBD1 (5 bases). Looked up from germline, CDR1 is MDHEN and CDR2 is SYDVKM. Trimming stripped 7 bases from V and 8 bases from J, with 23 bases between. This CDR3 contains 16 residues.

This clone was recorded once. The rearrangement joins TRBV7-9 to TRBJ1-1; possible D gene TRBD1, 5 bases. This CDR3 is built from 15 residues. V was cut by 2 bases and J by 4 bases, with 14 bases left in between. Per germline, CDR1 SEHNR and CDR2 FQNEAQ (reference sequence). CDR3 in amino acids: CASSLWRGEGTEAFF. CDR3 bases: TGTGCCAGCAGCTTATGGCGGGGGGAAGGCACTGAAGCTTTCTTT.

This clone turned up a few times. This chain links TRBV13 with TRBJ2-5, with D possibly TRBD2 on 5 matching bases. Trimming took off 2 bases at V and 4 bases at J, with 5 bases between the two ends. The CDR3 contains 12 residues. From germline, CDR1 is PRHDT and CDR2 FYEKMQ (reference sequence). CDR3 sequence (DNA): TGTGCCAGCAGCTTACGGGGAGAGACCCAGTACTTC. Protein sequence: CASSLRGETQYF.

Comment on this clone: Mismatch with germline at one junction end may stem from a read error. V gene TRBV4-2 combines with J gene TRBJ2-1; TRBD2 matches 10 bases. The CDR3 totals 17 residues. Germline loops: CDR1 LGHNA, CDR2 YNFKEQ. The CDR3 sequence: CASNQEYVGLARGEQFF. The DNA for the CDR3 is TGTGCCAGCAACCAAGAGTATGTGGGACTAGCGAGGGGTGAGCAGTTCTTC.

This sequence joins TRBV6-5 and TRBJ2-5; the match to TRBD2 covers 13 bases. The germline V gene has CDR1 MNHEY and CDR2 SVGAGI. V lost 8 bases, J lost 5 bases, and 8 bases stayed unmatched. The CDR3 loop spans 15 amino acids. The CDR3 region is CASSLGLAGEETQYF. As DNA, the CDR3 is TGTGCCAGCTCCCTCGGACTAGCGGGAGAGGAGACCCAGTACTTC.

The table lists this clone with a count of one. The chain couples TRBV4-1 to TRBJ2-3, with D unresolved. Trimming left V 0 bases short and J 7 bases short, with 11 bases between. CDR3 size: 14 residues. Germline V gives CDR1 MGHRA, CDR2 YSYEKL. CDR3 protein: CASSQDTLAYTQYF. CDR3 bases: TGCGCCAGCAGCCAAGATACTTTAGCCTATACGCAGTATTTT.

V gene TRBV15 combines with J gene TRBJ2-3, with TRBD2 as a possible D gene (6 bases). The ends were cut back, 3 bases at V and 2 bases at J, with 18 bases in the middle. This CDR3 comprises 17 residues. The germline gives CDR1 LNHNV, CDR2 YYDKDF (reference sequence). The DNA of the CDR3 is TGTGCCACCAGCAGTTCCATGTGGAGGGTGTACACAGATACGCAGTATTTT. The encoded protein is CATSSSMWRVYTDTQYF.

The rearrangement uses TRBV6-1 and TRBJ2-2, with 10 bases that match TRBD2. The V segment lost 6 bases and the J segment 5 bases; nucleotides outside the gene matches: 3. The CDR3 has 14 residues. CDR1 and CDR2 (germline): MNHNS, SASEGT. The CDR3 nucleotides read TGTGCCAGCAGAGGACTAGCGGAAACCGGGGAGCTGTTTTTT. Translating it yields CASRGLAETGELFF.

The chain combines TRBV7-2 with TRBJ2-1; D unresolved. CDR1 and CDR2 (germline): SGHTA, FQGNSA. V shed 2 bases and J shed 4 bases, with 6 bases lying between them. The CDR3 runs 13 residues. The CDR3 reads CASSLTTYNEQFF. CDR3 nucleotide sequence: TGTGCCAGCAGCTTAACCACTTACAATGAGCAGTTCTTC.

The chain links TRBV9 to TRBJ1-2; the match to TRBD1 covers 8 bases. CDR3 length equals 14 residues. Germline CDR1 SGDLS, CDR2 YYNGEE. The J segment lost 6 bases and the V segment lost 3 bases, leaving 7 bases of the junction unmatched. This CDR3 reads CASSGNRGVDGYTF. CDR3 nucleotide sequence: TGTGCCAGCAGCGGAAACAGGGGGGTCGATGGCTACACCTTC.

The chain has TRBV11-2 and TRBJ1-2; perhaps TRBD1 as D (5 bases). The V end was cut by 3 bases, the J end by 0 bases, with 11 bases between. Germline CDR1 SGHAT, CDR2 FQNNGV. The CDR3 extends over 15 amino acids. The CDR3 reads CASSFTLGANYGYTF. The CDR3 DNA follows: TGTGCCAGCAGCTTCACGTTAGGGGCTAACTATGGCTACACCTTC.

This clone was detected a few times. This CDR3 is also generated by other DNA sequences in the sample. This chain connects TRBV7-9 to TRBJ1-5; 8 bases agree with TRBD1. The CDR3 covers 14 residues. Germline V CDR1 and CDR2: SEHNR, FQNEAQ (reference sequence). V was pared by 1 base and J by 4 bases, with 0 bases of the junction left unmatched. The CDR3 region is CASSLDRGNQPQHF. For the CDR3, the DNA is TGTGCCAGCAGCTTAGACAGGGGGAATCAGCCCCAGCATTTT.